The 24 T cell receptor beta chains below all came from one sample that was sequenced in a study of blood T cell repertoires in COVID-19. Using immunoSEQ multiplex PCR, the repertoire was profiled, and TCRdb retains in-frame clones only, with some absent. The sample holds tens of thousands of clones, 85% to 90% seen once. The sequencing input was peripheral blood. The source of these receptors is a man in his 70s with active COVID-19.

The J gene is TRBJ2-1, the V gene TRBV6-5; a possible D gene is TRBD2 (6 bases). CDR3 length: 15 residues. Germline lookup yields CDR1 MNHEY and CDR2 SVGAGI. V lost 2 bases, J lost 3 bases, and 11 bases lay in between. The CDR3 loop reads CASSYLATYYNEQFF. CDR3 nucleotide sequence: TGTGCCAGCAGTTACCTAGCGACCTACTACAATGAGCAGTTCTTC.

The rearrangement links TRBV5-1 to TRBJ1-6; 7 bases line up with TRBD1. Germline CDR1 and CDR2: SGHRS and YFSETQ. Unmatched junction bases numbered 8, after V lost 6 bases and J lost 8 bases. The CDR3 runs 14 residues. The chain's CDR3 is CASNTGTDDSPLHF. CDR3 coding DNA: TGCGCCAGCAACACCGGGACAGACGATTCACCCCTCCACTTT.

In DNA, the CDR3 is TGTGCCAGCAGTTTGACGGGAGCTAGCGGACGGGCTGAGCAGTTCTTC. Its translation is CASSLTGASGRAEQFF. The rearrangement links TRBV6-2 or TRBV6-3 to TRBJ2-1, with TRBD2 matching over 7 bases. CDR1 and CDR2 (germline): MNHEY, SVGEGT. V shed 4 bases and J 9 bases; nucleotides not matched to a gene: 15. The CDR3 runs to 16 residues.

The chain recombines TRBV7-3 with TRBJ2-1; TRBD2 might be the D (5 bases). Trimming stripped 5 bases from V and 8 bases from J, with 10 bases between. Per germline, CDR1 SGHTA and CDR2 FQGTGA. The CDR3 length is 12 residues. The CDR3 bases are TGTGCCAGCAGCGTAGGGAGCGATGAGCAGTTCTTC. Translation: CASSVGSDEQFF. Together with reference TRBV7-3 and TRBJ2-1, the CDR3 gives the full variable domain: GAGVSQTPSNKVTEKGKYVELRCDPISGHTALYWYRQSLGQGPEFLIYFQGTGAADDSGLPNDRFFAVRPEGSVSTLKIQRTERGDSAVYLCASSVGSDEQFFGPGTRLTVL.

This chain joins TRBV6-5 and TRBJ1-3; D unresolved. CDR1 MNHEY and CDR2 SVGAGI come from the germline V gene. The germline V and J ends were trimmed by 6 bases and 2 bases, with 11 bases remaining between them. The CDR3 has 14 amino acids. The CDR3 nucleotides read TGTGCCAGCAGCCCCAGGCAGCCTGGAAACACCATATATTTT. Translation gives CASSPRQPGNTIYF.

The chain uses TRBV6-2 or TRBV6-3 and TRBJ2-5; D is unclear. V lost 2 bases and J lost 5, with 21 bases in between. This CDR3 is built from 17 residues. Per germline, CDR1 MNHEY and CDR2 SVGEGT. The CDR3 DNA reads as TGTGCCAGCAGTTACCCCTCTGGTAGAACTACCAGCGAGACCCAGTACTTC. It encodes CASSYPSGRTTSETQYF.

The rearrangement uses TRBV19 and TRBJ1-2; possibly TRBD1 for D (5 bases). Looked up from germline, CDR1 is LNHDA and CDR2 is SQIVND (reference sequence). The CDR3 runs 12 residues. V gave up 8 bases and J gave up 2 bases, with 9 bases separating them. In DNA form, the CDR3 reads TGTGCCAGTGGGGGGGAAAACTATGGCTACACCTTC. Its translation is CASGGENYGYTF.

In nucleotides, the CDR3 is TGCGCCAGCAGCTTGTCCCCGGGGATGAACACTGAAGCTTTCTTT. Its translation: CASSLSPGMNTEAFF. V usage is TRBV5-1 and J usage is TRBJ1-1, with unresolved D. Between the trimmed V and J ends, which lost 1 base and 0 bases, there was a span of 10 bases. The germline V gene encodes CDR1 SGHRS and CDR2 YFSETQ. The CDR3 has 15 amino acids.

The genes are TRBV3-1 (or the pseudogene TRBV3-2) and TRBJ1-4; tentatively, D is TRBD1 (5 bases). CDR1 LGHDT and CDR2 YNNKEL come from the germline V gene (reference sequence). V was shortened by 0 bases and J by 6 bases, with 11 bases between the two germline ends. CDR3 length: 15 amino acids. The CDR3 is CASSQDWTPYEKLFF. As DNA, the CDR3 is TGTGCCAGCAGCCAAGATTGGACACCTTATGAAAAACTGTTTTTT.

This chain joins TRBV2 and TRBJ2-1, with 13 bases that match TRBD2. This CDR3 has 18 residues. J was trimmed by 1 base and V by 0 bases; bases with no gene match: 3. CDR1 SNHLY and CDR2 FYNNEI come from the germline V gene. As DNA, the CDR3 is TGTGCCAGCAGTGAAGCTGTACTAGCGGGGGGGTCCTACAATGAGCAGTTCTTC. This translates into CASSEAVLAGGSYNEQFF.

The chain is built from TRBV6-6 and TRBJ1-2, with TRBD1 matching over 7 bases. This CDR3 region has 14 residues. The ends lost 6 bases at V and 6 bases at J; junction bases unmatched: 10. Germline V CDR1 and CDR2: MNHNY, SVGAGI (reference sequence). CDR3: CASSAGGGDNGYTF. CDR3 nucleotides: TGTGCCAGCAGCGCGGGAGGGGGCGACAATGGCTACACCTTC.

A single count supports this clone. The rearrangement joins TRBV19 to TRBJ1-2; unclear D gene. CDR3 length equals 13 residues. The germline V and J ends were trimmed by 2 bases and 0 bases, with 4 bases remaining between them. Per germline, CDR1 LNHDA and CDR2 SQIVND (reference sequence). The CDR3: CASSIQTNYGYTF. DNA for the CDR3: TGTGCCAGTAGTATACAGACTAACTATGGCTACACCTTC.

The CDR3 loop is CASSLSGGWDTEAFF. The CDR3 region has the DNA TGCGCCAGCAGCTTGAGCGGGGGTTGGGACACTGAAGCTTTCTTT. This chain connects TRBV5-1 to TRBJ1-1; possible D gene TRBD1, 5 bases. The CDR3 is 15 amino acids. CDR1 is SGHRS and CDR2 is YFSETQ in the germline V gene. V gave up 1 base and J gave up 3 bases, with 13 bases separating them. Variable domain in full (rest from reference TRBV5-1 and TRBJ1-1): KAGVTQTPRYLIKTRGQQVTLSCSPISGHRSVSWYQQTPGQGLQFLFEYFSETQRNKGNFPGRFSGRQFSNSRSEMNVSTLELGDSALYLCASSLSGGWDTEAFFGQGTRLTVV.

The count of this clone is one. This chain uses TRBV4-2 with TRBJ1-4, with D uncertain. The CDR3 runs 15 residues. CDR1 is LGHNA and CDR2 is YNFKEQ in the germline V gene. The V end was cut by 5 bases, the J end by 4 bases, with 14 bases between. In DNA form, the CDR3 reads TGTGCCAGCAGCAGTTCGCGATTTGATAATGAAAAACTGTTTTTT. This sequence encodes CASSSSRFDNEKLFF.

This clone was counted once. The CDR3: CASSKDGTYEQYF. The CDR3 DNA reads TGCGCCAGCAGCAAGGACGGGACCTACGAGCAGTACTTC. The gene calls are TRBV5-1 and TRBJ2-7; D may be TRBD2 (5 bases). V was pared by 4 bases and J by 2 bases, with 10 bases between. The CDR3 sequence is 13 residues long. CDR1 and CDR2 from the germline V gene are SGHRS and YFSETQ.

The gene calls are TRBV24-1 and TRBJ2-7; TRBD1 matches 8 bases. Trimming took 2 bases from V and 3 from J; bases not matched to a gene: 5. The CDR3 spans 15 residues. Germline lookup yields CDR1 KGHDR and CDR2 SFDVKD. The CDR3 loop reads CATSDSSGTGYEQYF. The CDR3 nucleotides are TGTGCCACCAGTGATTCTTCCGGGACAGGCTACGAGCAGTACTTC.

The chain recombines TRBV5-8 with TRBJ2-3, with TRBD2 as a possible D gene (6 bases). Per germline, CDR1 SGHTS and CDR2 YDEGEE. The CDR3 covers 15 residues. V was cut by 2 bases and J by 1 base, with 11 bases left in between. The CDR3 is CASSFPPGGTDTQYF. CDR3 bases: TGTGCCAGCAGCTTTCCGCCGGGGGGCACAGATACGCAGTATTTT.

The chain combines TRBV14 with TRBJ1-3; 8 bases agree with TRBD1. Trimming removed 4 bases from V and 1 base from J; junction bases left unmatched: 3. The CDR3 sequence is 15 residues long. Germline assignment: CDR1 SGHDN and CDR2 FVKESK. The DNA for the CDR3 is TGTGCCAGCAGCCTACAGGGGGGATCTGGAAACACCATATATTTT. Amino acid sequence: CASSLQGGSGNTIYF.

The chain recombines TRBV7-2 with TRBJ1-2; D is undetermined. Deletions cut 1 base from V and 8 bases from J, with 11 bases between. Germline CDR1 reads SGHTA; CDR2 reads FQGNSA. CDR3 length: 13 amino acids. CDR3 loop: CASSLDPGGGYTF. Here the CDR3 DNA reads TGTGCCAGCAGCTTAGATCCTGGAGGGGGCTACACCTTC.

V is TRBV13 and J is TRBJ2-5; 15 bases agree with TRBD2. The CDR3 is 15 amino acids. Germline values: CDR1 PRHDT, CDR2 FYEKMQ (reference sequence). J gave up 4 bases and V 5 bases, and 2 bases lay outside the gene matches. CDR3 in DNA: TGTGCCAGCAGCGAGGGACTAGCGGGGGGAGAGACCCAGTACTTC. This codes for CASSEGLAGGETQYF.

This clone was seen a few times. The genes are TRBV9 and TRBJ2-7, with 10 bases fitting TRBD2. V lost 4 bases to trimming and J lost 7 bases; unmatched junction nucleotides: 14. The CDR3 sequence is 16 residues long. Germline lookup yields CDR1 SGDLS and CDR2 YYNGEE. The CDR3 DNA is TGTGCCAGCAGCATAGACCCCAGCGGGGGGGCAAGAGAGCAGTACTTC. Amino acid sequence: CASSIDPSGGAREQYF.

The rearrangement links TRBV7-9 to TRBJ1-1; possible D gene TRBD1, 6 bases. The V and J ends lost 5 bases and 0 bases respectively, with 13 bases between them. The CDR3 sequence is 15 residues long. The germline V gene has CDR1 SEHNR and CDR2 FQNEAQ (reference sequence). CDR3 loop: CASSPGTLMNTEAFF. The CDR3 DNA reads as TGTGCCAGCAGCCCAGGGACACTCATGAACACTGAAGCTTTCTTT.

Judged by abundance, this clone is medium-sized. The CDR3 protein is CASSPWEGYTF. In DNA, the CDR3 is TGTGCCAGCAGCCCTTGGGAGGGCTACACCTTC. The V and J genes are TRBV21-1 and TRBJ1-2. TRBV21-1 is noted as a pseudogene. The CDR3 is 11 amino acids.

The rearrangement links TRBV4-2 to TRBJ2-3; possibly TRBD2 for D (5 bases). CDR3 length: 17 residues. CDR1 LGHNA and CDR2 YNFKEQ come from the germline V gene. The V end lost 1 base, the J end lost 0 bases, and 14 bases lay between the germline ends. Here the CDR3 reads CASSQGGLHASTDTQYF. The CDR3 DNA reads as TGTGCCAGCAGCCAAGGAGGACTTCACGCTAGCACAGATACGCAGTATTTT.